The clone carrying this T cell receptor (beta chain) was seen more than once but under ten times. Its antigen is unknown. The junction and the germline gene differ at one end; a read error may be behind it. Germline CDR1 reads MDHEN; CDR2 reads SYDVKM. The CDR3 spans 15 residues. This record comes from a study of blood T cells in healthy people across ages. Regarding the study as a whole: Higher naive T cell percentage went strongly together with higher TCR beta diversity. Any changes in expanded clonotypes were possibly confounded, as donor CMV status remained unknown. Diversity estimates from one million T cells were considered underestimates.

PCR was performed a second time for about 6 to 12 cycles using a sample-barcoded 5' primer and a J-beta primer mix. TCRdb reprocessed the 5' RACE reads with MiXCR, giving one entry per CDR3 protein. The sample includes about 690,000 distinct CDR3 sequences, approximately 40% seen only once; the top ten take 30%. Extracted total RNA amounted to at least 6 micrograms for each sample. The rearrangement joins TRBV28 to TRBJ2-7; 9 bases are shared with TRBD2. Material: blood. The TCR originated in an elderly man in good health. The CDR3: CASSLDSGRLETQYF. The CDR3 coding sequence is TGTGCCAGCAGTTTGGATAGCGGGAGACTGGAGACCCAGTATTTC.